This TCR beta chain originates from a study of OX40 agonist ivuxolimab in advanced cancers. Germline V lookup: CDR1 SGHAT, CDR2 FQNNGV. Trimming shortened V by 0 bases and J by 7 bases, and 16 bases separated the two germline ends. CDR3 length equals 15 residues. Clones were sequenced by immunoSEQ multiplex PCR, and TCRdb holds only the in-frame ones, with some missing. The sample holds approximately 60,000 clones, 85% to 95% seen once. The sample consisted of CD4+ or CD8+ T cells sorted from blood, taken in a trial of the OX40 agonist ivuxolimab. The receptor was derived from an adult with an advanced solid tumor such as melanoma, head and neck, liver or kidney cancer. The V and J genes are TRBV11-2 and TRBJ2-7; possibly TRBD2 for D (6 bases). The CDR3 protein is CASSLEVADPLEQYF. CDR3 in DNA: TGTGCCAGCAGCTTAGAGGTAGCGGACCCCTTGGAGCAGTACTTC.